The present entry profiles one TCR beta chain with its context. What it recognizes is unknown. Attachment of unique molecular identifiers was made to individual cDNA molecules. TCRdb re-called the 5' RACE reads through MiXCR, storing one row per CDR3 protein. The sample carries roughly 48,000 distinct CDR3 sequences, 3.5% to 4.5% recorded once. This record belongs to a study of early T cells in non-severe SARS-CoV-2 infection. Study details: Sequenced bulk RNA came from whole blood that was unsorted, and chains were unpaired.

Study-wide findings and caveats: Anti-spike CD8 specificities were favored by VDJdb matching, whose results missed private and CD4 specificities.

The V and J ends lost 4 bases and 1 base respectively, with 11 bases between them. This CDR3 contains 13 residues. Germline V gene data show CDR1 as DFQATT and CDR2 as SNEGSKA (reference sequence). The sequenced material came from whole blood. The chain couples TRBV20-1 to TRBJ2-7, with D tentatively TRBD2 (6 bases). The origin of this receptor is an adult who was a healthcare worker with PCR-confirmed SARS-CoV-2 infection or an uninfected control (not recorded which). CDR3 protein: CSATGGTSYEQYF. CDR3 DNA sequence: TGCAGTGCTACTGGCGGGACGTCCTACGAGCAGTACTTC.